The TCR beta chain under discussion was sequenced for a study of shared clonotypes between healthy human individuals. This clone was seen once. The assay was immunoSEQ multiplex PCR, and TCRdb's table has in-frame clones only and misses some. The profile shows a few million clones, around 93% of them singletons. CDR1 and CDR2 (germline): SQVTM, ANQGSEA. The junction had 13 bases not matched to a gene; V was cut back by 6 bases and J by 4 bases. This CDR3 region has 15 residues. Sequences were obtained from naive CD4+ T cells from PBMCs. Subset reported: CD45RA+ positively selected. The J gene is TRBJ2-5, the V gene TRBV29-1, with TRBD2 matching over 8 bases. The TCR was taken from a man aged 18 to 30 in good health. Some clones in this sample may be carry-over from other donors' samples. CDR3 sequence: CSVDLLREGGETQYF. In nucleotides, the CDR3 is TGCAGCGTGGATTTGCTACGGGAGGGAGGAGAGACCCAGTACTTC.